This T cell receptor beta chain was captured in a study of OX40 agonist ivuxolimab in advanced cancers. Study-wide background: Cancers in dose escalation were hepatocellular, melanoma, renal cell and head and neck.

This CDR3 contains 14 residues. Trimming took 0 bases from V and 1 from J, leaving 7 bases between them. Germline V gene data show CDR1 as SGHNT and CDR2 as YYREEE (reference sequence). Sequenced by immunoSEQ multiplex PCR; TCRdb stores in-frame clones only, minus some. This sample carries 80,000 or so clones, roughly 90% of them seen once, and the ten largest clones take more than 2.5%. The investigators sampled blood at baseline, at cycle 4 day 1, and at cycle 7 day 1. Sequencing used CD4+ or CD8+ T cells sorted from blood, obtained in a trial of the OX40 agonist ivuxolimab. The chain is built from TRBV5-4 and TRBJ1-1, with D perhaps matching TRBD1 (5 bases). This receptor was taken from an adult with an advanced solid tumor such as melanoma, head and neck, liver or kidney cancer. The CDR3 protein is CASSLAQGNTEAFF. The DNA for the CDR3 is TGTGCCAGCAGCTTGGCCCAGGGGAACACTGAAGCTTTCTTT.